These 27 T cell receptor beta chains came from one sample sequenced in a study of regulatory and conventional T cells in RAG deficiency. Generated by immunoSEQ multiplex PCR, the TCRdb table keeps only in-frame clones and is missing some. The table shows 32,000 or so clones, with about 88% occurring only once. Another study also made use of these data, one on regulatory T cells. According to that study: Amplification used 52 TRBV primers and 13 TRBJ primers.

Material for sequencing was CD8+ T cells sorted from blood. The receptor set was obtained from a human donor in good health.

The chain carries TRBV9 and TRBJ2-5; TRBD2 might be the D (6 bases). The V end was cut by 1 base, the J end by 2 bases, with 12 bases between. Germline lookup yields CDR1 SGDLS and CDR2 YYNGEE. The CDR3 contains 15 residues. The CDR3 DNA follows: TGTGCCAGCAGCGTACAATCAGGAGGGCAAGAGACCCAGTACTTC. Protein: CASSVQSGGQETQYF.

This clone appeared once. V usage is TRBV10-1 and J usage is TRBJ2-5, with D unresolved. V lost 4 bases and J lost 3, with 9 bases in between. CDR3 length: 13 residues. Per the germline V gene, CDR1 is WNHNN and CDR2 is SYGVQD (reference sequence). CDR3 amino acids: CASSGLQEETQYF. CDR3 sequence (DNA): TGCGCCAGCAGTGGGTTGCAGGAAGAGACCCAGTACTTC.

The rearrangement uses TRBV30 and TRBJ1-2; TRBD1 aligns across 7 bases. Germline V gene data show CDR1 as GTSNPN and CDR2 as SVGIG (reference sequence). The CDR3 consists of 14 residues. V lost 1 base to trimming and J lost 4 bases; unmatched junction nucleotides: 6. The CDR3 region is CAWSGMGQFYGYTF. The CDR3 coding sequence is TGTGCCTGGAGTGGAATGGGACAGTTCTATGGCTACACCTTC. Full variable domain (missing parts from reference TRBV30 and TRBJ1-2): SQTIHQWPATLVQPVGSPLSLECTVEGTSNPNLYWYRQAAGRGLQLLFYSVGIGQISSEVPQNLSASRPQDRQFILSSKKLLLSDSGFYLCAWSGMGQFYGYTFGSGTRLTVV.

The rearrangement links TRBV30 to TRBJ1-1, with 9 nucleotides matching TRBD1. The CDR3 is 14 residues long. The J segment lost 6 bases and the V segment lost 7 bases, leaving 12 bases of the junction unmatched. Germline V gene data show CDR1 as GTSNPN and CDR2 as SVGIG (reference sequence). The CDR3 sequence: CALETGGAFSEAFF. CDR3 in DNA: TGTGCCTTAGAAACAGGGGGCGCTTTCTCTGAAGCTTTCTTT.

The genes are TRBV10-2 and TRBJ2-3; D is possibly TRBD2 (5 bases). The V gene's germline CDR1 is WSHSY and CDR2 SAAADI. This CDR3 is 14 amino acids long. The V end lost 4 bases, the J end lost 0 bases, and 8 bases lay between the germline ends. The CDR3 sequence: CASSVWTSTDTQYF. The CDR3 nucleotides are TGCGCCAGCAGTGTATGGACTAGCACAGATACGCAGTATTTT.

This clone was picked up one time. CDR3 amino acids: CASSLHLQIEAFF. CDR3 nucleotides: TGTGCCAGCAGCTTACATTTACAGATTGAAGCTTTCTTT. The chain couples TRBV7-8 to TRBJ1-1; no reliable D call. Trimming took 2 bases from V and 7 from J, leaving 11 bases between them. Germline V gene lookup returns CDR1 SGHVS and CDR2 FQNEAQ. This CDR3 spans 13 amino acids.

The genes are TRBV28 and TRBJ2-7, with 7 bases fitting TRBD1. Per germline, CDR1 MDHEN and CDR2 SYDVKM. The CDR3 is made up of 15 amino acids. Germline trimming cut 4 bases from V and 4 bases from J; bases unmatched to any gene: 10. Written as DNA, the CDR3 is TGTGCCAGCAGTTCCCCACAGGGGACGATGTACGAGCAGTACTTC. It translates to CASSSPQGTMYEQYF.

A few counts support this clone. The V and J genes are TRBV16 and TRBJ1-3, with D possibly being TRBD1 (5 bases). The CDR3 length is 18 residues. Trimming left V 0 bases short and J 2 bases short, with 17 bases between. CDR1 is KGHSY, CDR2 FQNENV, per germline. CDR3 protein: CASSQSGMRGETGNTIYF. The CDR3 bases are TGTGCCAGCAGCCAATCGGGTATGAGGGGTGAAACTGGAAACACCATATATTTT. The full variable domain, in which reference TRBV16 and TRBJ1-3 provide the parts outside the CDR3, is GEEVAQTPKHLVRGEGQKAKLYCAPIKGHSYVFWYQQVLKNEFKFLISFQNENVFDETGMPKERFSAKCLPNSPCSLEIQATKLEDSAVYFCASSQSGMRGETGNTIYFGEGSWLTVV.

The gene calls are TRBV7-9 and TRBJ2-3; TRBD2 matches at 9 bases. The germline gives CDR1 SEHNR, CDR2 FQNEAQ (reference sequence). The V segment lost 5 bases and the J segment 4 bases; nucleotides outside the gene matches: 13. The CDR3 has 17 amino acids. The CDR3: CASSQRTGTSRADTQYF. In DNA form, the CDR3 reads TGTGCCAGCAGCCAAAGAACCGGGACTAGCAGGGCAGATACGCAGTATTTT.

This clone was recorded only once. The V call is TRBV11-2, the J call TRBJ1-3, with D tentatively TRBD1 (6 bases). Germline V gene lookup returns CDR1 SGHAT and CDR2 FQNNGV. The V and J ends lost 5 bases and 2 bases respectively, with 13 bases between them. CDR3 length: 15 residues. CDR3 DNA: TGTGCCAGCAGCACAACAGGGTCCCCTGGAAACACCATATATTTT. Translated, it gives CASSTTGSPGNTIYF.

DNA for the CDR3: TGTGCCAGCAGTTTGGACAGGGGGAACACTGAAGCTTTCTTT. The encoded protein is CASSLDRGNTEAFF. V is TRBV6-5 and J is TRBJ1-1; 9 bases agree with TRBD1. Germline V lookup: CDR1 MNHEY, CDR2 SVGAGI. V shed 4 bases, J shed 1 base, and the junction held 1 base outside the gene matches. The CDR3 length is 14 residues.

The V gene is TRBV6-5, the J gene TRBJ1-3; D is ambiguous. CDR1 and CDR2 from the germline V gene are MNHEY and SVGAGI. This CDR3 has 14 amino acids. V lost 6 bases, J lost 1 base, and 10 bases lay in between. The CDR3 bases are TGTGCCAGCAGCCGTAAAACATCTGGAAACACCATATATTTT. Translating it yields CASSRKTSGNTIYF.

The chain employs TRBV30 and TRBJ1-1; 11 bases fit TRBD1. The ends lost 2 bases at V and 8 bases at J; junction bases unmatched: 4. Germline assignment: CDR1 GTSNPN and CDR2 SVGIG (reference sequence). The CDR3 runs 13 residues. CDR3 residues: CAWSTGTGGEAFF. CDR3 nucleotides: TGTGCCTGGAGTACCGGGACAGGGGGAGAAGCTTTCTTT.

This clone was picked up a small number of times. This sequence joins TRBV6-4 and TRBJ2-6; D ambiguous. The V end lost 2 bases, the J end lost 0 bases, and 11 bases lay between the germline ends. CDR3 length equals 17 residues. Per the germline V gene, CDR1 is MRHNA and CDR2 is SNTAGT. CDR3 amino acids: CASSDGSRSSGANVLTF. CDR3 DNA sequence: TGTGCCAGCAGTGACGGCAGTCGGAGCTCTGGGGCCAACGTCCTGACTTTC.

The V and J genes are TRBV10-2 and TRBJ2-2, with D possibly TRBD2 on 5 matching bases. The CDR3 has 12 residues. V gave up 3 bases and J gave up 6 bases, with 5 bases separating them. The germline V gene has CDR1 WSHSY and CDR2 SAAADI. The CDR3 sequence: CASSDGAGELFF. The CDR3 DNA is TGCGCCAGCAGTGACGGGGCCGGGGAGCTGTTTTTT.

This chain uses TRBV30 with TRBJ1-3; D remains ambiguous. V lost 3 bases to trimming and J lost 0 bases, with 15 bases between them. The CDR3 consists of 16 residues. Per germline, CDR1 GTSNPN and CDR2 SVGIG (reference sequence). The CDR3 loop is CAWRSFGPDSGNTIYF. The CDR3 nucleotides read TGTGCCTGGAGGTCCTTCGGCCCTGACTCTGGAAACACCATATATTTT. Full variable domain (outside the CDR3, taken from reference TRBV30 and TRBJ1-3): SQTIHQWPATLVQPVGSPLSLECTVEGTSNPNLYWYRQAAGRGLQLLFYSVGIGQISSEVPQNLSASRPQDRQFILSSKKLLLSDSGFYLCAWRSFGPDSGNTIYFGEGSWLTVV.

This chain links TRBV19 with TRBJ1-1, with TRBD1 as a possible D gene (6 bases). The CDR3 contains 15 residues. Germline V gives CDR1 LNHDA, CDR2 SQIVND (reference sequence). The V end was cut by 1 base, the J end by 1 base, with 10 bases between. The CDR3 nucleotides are TGTGCCAGTAGTATAGGTACAGGGTCGAACACTGAAGCTTTCTTT. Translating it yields CASSIGTGSNTEAFF.

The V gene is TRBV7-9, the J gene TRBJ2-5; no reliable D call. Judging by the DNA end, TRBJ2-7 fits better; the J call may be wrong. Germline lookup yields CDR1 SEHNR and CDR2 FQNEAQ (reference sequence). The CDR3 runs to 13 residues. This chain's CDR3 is CASSPGLSYEQYF. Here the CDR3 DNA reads TGTGCCAGCAGCCCAGGCCTCTCCTACGAGCAGTACTTC.

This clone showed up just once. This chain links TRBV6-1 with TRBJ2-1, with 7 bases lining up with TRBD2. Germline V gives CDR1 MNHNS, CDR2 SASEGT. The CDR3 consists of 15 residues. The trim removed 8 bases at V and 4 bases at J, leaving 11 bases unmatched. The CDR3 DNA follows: TGTGCCAGCCGGGGGGTGCGCGGTGGGTACAATGAGCAGTTCTTC. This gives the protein CASRGVRGGYNEQFF.

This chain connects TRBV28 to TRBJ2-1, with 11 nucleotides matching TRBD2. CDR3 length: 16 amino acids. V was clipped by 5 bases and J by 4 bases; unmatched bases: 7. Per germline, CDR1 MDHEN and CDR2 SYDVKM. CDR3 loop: CASSTSPSGGYNEQFF. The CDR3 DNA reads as TGTGCCAGCAGTACTTCTCCTAGCGGGGGGTACAATGAGCAGTTCTTC.

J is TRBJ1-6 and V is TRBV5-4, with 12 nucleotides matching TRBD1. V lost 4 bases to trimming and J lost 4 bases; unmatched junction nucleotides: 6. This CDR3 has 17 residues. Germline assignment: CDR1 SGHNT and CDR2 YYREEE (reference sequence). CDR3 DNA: TGTGCCAGCAGCCCTGGGACAGGGGGCGGGTATAATTCACCCCTCCACTTT. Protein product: CASSPGTGGGYNSPLHF.

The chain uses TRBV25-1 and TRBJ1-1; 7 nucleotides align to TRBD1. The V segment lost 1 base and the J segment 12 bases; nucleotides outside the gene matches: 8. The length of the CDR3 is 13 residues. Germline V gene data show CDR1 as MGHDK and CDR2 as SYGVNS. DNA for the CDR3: TGTGCCAGCAGTGAATTTGACAGGGTAGAGACTTTCTTT. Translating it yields CASSEFDRVETFF.

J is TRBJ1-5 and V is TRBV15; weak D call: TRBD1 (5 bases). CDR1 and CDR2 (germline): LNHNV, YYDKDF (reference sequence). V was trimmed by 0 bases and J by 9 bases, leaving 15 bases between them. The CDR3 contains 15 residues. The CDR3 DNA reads TGTGCCACCAGCAGAGATAAAGCTCGGGGGACGCCCCAGCATTTT. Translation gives CATSRDKARGTPQHF. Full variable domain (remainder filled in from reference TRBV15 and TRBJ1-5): DAMVIQNPRYQVTQFGKPVTLSCSQTLNHNVMYWYQQKSSQAPKLLFHYYDKDFNNEADTPDNFQSRRPNTSFCFLDIRSPGLGDTAMYLCATSRDKARGTPQHFGDGTRLSIL.

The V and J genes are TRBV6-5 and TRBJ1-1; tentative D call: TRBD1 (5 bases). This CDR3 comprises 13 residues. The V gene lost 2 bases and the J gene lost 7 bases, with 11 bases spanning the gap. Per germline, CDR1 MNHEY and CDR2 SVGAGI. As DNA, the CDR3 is TGTGCCAGCAGTTACCCTGGACATCTTGAAGCTTTCTTT. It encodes CASSYPGHLEAFF.

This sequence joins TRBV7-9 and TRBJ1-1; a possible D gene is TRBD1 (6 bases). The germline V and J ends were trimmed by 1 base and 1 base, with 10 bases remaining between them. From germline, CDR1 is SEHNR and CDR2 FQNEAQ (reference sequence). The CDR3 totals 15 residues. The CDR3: CASSLEGGTNTEAFF. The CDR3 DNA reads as TGTGCCAGCAGCTTAGAAGGGGGGACGAACACTGAAGCTTTCTTT.

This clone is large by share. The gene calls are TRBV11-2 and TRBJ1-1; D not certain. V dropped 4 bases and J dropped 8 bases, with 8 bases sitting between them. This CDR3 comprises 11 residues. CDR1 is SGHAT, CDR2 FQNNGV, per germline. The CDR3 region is CASSSSPEAFF. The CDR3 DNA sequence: TGTGCCAGCAGCTCCAGCCCAGAAGCTTTCTTT.

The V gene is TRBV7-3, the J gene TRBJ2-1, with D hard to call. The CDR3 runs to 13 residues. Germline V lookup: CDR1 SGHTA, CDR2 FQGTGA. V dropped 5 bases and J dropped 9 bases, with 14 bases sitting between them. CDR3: CASSNIGSGEQFF. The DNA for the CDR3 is TGTGCCAGCAGCAATATAGGGTCGGGTGAGCAGTTCTTC. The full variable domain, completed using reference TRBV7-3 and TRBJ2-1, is GAGVSQTPSNKVTEKGKYVELRCDPISGHTALYWYRQSLGQGPEFLIYFQGTGAADDSGLPNDRFFAVRPEGSVSTLKIQRTERGDSAVYLCASSNIGSGEQFFGPGTRLTVL.